These T cell receptor beta chains were read from a single sample in a study of cytomegalovirus exposure and HLA in healthy donors. The data were produced by immunoSEQ multiplex PCR, yet TCRdb's version contains in-frame clones alone and is incomplete. The table has roughly 190,000 clones, around 86% seen once. Sample: PBMCs. These receptors were obtained from a woman aged 18-29 years in good health and CMV-seronegative. CDR3s leave out the opening cysteine and the closing phenylalanine or tryptophan.

V gene,CDR3 protein
TRBV9,ASSLDWTASYNEQF
TRBV6-1,ASSGQMNYGYT
TRBV6-1,ASSETGVYGYT
TRBV4-1,ASSIRPSGATNEKLF
TRBV7-3,ASSRSAGGRYEQY
TRBV7-9,ASSFPGDRAHYGYT
TRBV6-1,ASRTGQGKGTQY
TRBV25-1,ASSTGQDNEQF
TRBV19,ASCFRDTLNTGELF
TRBV7-9,ASSLGSYTGELF
TRBV4-3,ASSQGDFGEWVNEQF
TRBV18,ASSPSLLDRVETQY
TRBV10-2,ASSESGGKETQY
TRBV27,ASSPSRGTDTQY
TRBV29-1,SVALYGYT
TRBV6-6,ASSYSPTGNTEAF
TRBV7-3,ASSSGQGVFDEQF
TRBV6-1,ASSALSSGSETQY
TRBV18,ASSPGGLYNEQF
TRBV5-1,ASSSGTSGKGETQY
TRBV13,ASSSGLAGSYEQY
TRBV28,ASSPPWPASSYEQY
TRBV2,ASSLGDNSYNEQF
TRBV2,ASVGTGHFGYT
TRBV4-2,ASSQDGTSGSVFYEQY
TRBV11-2,ASSSGRPYMGRSSTEAF
TRBV7-9,ASSHGQGYGYT
TRBV7-8,ASSLAPGGEY
TRBV5-6,ASSRRLDSNIQY
TRBV4-2,ASSQETAGGSEQF
TRBV6-1,ASSEVPSGSYEQY
TRBV29-1,SVDGGEDTEAF
TRBV19,ASSHLREVRNEQF
TRBV11-2,ASSLGGQGPGNTIY
TRBV5-1,ASSLARDYRTYEQY
TRBV5-6,ASSRQVNYEQY
TRBV7-3,ASSPTSGLRAF
TRBV9,ASSPGQPYYGYT
TRBV9,ASSRGQVGDGYT